A single sample gave rise to the 14 T cell receptor beta chains below, sequenced in a study of T cells in localized non-small cell lung cancer (dated by TCRdb to the early 2020s). Library preparation was by the immunoSEQ multiplex PCR assay. The source is immuneACCESS, and TCRdb retained only in-frame sequences with V and J called. Part of the clones is not carried over; for the studies checked, unresolved V genes explain less than half of this, and the remainder is unexplained. The sample profile shows about 29,000 clones; 89% of them were found once. The ten most abundant clones make up 10% of the sample. The sample was peripheral blood, taken before any cancer treatment. These receptors all come from a woman aged 40-69 years with stage I lung adenocarcinoma.

The genes are TRBV28 and TRBJ2-2; D is possibly TRBD2 (6 bases). Germline CDR1 reads MDHEN; CDR2 reads SYDVKM. Trimming removed 5 bases at V and 5 bases at J, with 15 bases between. This CDR3 has 15 amino acids. The CDR3 loop reads CASSPPGGRTGELFF. The CDR3, as DNA: TGTGCCAGCAGTCCCCCCGGAGGGCGAACCGGGGAGCTGTTTTTT.

This chain links TRBV5-1 with TRBJ2-1; 11 positions match TRBD1. CDR1 SGHRS and CDR2 YFSETQ come from the germline V gene. CDR3 length equals 15 residues. V lost 4 bases, J lost 11 bases, and 11 bases stayed unmatched. The CDR3 bases are TGCGCCAGCAGCCCGGGGGACAGGGGGGTAAGGCAGCAGTTCTTC. Amino acid sequence: CASSPGDRGVRQQFF.

DNA of the CDR3: TGTGCCAGCAGCTCCCCCGTGGTCGGCAACTATGGCTACACCTTC. Translation gives CASSSPVVGNYGYTF. V and J are TRBV7-9 and TRBJ1-2, with no clear D. Deletions cut 4 bases from V and 2 bases from J, with 14 bases between. The CDR3 covers 15 residues. Per the germline V gene, CDR1 is SEHNR and CDR2 is FQNEAQ (reference sequence).

This clone was seen more than once but under ten times. The rearrangement uses TRBV11-2 and TRBJ2-5, with 10 bases identical to TRBD2. CDR3 length equals 16 residues. Trimming at V came to 1 base and at J to 0 bases, leaving 2 bases not matched to a gene. Germline CDR1 is SGHAT and CDR2 is FQNNGV. The CDR3 protein is CASSLVGLADQETQYF. The CDR3 DNA reads TGTGCCAGCAGCTTAGTCGGACTAGCGGACCAAGAGACCCAGTACTTC.

This chain uses TRBV5-1 with TRBJ2-5, with 12 bases identical to TRBD1. Germline V gives CDR1 SGHRS, CDR2 YFSETQ. The V and J ends lost 5 bases and 5 bases, in that order; junction bases with no gene match: 1. This CDR3 contains 13 residues. The CDR3 coding sequence is TGCGCCAGCAGGGGACAGGGGGCCGAGACCCAGTACTTC. Residues: CASRGQGAETQYF. The whole variable domain, filled in from reference TRBV5-1 and TRBJ2-5, reads KAGVTQTPRYLIKTRGQQVTLSCSPISGHRSVSWYQQTPGQGLQFLFEYFSETQRNKGNFPGRFSGRQFSNSRSEMNVSTLELGDSALYLCASRGQGAETQYFGPGTRLLVL.

The chain is built from TRBV4-3 and TRBJ2-5; 8 bases are a match to TRBD2. The J segment lost 4 bases and the V segment lost 4 bases, leaving 8 bases of the junction unmatched. The CDR3 spans 15 residues. Germline V CDR1 and CDR2: LGHNA, YSLEER. The CDR3: CASSLRGGMGETQYF. The CDR3 DNA is TGCGCCAGCAGCCTTCGGGGGGGGATGGGAGAGACCCAGTACTTC.

The chain couples TRBV2 to TRBJ1-1, with D possibly TRBD1 on 5 matching bases. In germline, CDR1 is SNHLY, CDR2 FYNNEI. The CDR3 sequence is 14 residues long. V was pared by 6 bases and J by 6 bases, with 17 bases between. The CDR3 loop is CASSSGVMGSEAFF. CDR3 nucleotide sequence: TGTGCCAGCAGCTCGGGGGTCATGGGCTCTGAAGCTTTCTTT.

This chain connects TRBV19 to TRBJ2-1; 7 bases align to TRBD2. V shed 7 bases, J shed 1 base, and the junction held 4 bases outside the gene matches. Germline loops: CDR1 LNHDA, CDR2 SQIVND (reference sequence). The CDR3 sequence is 14 residues long. CDR3 bases: TGTGCCAGTACGCCGGGGGGTTCCTACAATGAGCAGTTCTTC. It yields the protein CASTPGGSYNEQFF.

The gene calls are TRBV19 and TRBJ2-1; 11 nucleotides agree with TRBD2. V lost 4 bases to trimming and J lost 5 bases; unmatched junction nucleotides: 13. The germline V gene has CDR1 LNHDA and CDR2 SQIVND (reference sequence). The CDR3 spans 18 residues. The CDR3 sequence: CASSKFGVGLAGHNEQFF. CDR3 coding DNA: TGTGCCAGTAGTAAATTCGGGGTCGGACTAGCGGGTCACAATGAGCAGTTCTTC.

V is TRBV4-3 and J is TRBJ2-1; possibly TRBD1 for D (6 bases). CDR1 and CDR2 from the germline V gene are LGHNA and YSLEER. V lost 0 bases to trimming and J lost 8 bases, with 23 bases between them. The CDR3 is 18 amino acids. In nucleotides, the CDR3 is TGCGCCAGCAGCCAAGAGGCCCCCTGGGGGCTGGAGCGGCATGAGCAGTTCTTC. It translates to CASSQEAPWGLERHEQFF.

The chain couples TRBV2 to TRBJ1-1, with D possibly TRBD1 on 6 matching bases. The CDR3 covers 14 residues. Per germline, CDR1 SNHLY and CDR2 FYNNEI. V was trimmed by 5 bases and J by 4 bases, leaving 14 bases between them. The CDR3 loop is CASSLQGRVTEAFF. The CDR3 DNA follows: TGTGCCAGCAGTTTACAGGGCCGGGTCACTGAAGCTTTCTTT.

The rearrangement joins TRBV19 to TRBJ1-6, with D tentatively TRBD1 (5 bases). The CDR3 loop spans 15 amino acids. Germline values: CDR1 LNHDA, CDR2 SQIVND (reference sequence). The V and J ends lost 4 bases and 7 bases respectively, with 14 bases between them. CDR3 sequence: CASSRWGSENSPLHF. The CDR3, as DNA: TGTGCCAGTAGTAGGTGGGGGTCGGAGAATTCACCCCTCCACTTT.

This sequence joins TRBV18 and TRBJ2-6, with D uncertain. Germline CDR1 KGHSH, CDR2 LQKENI. Trimming removed 2 bases from V and 0 bases from J, with 8 bases in between. CDR3 size: 16 residues. The CDR3 nucleotides read TGTGCCAGCTCACCAACCTCGATCTCTGGGGCCAACGTCCTGACTTTC. Its translation is CASSPTSISGANVLTF.

The rearrangement uses TRBV6-5 and TRBJ1-1; the match to TRBD1 covers 7 bases. The CDR3 spans 15 residues. Germline CDR1 MNHEY, CDR2 SVGAGI. V was clipped by 6 bases and J by 8 bases; unmatched bases: 15. CDR3 in amino acids: CASRNRGQRTMEAFF. DNA for the CDR3: TGTGCCAGCAGAAACCGGGGACAGAGAACAATGGAAGCTTTCTTT.